The 29 T cell receptor beta chains reported below all come from one sample, sequenced in a study of identical twins. TCRdb fed the 5' RACE reads into MiXCR, producing one record per CDR3 protein. Of under 900,000 distinct CDR3 sequences in the sample, over 15% were seen once. The same sample was also used in a study of T cells expressing NK-cell markers.

The sequenced material came from PBMCs. These TCRs come from a young woman in good health.

This clonotype was found a few times. CDR3: CASSLYVHGGDYNEQFF. CDR3 coding DNA: TGCGCCAGCAGCTTGTATGTTCACGGCGGGGACTACAATGAGCAGTTCTTC. The chain recombines TRBV5-1 with TRBJ2-1; a weak D match, TRBD2 (6 bases). Germline V gene sequence: CDR1 SGHRS, CDR2 YFSETQ. V gave up 1 base and J gave up 3 bases, with 17 bases separating them. The CDR3 extends over 17 amino acids.

This clonotype was detected many times. One end of the junction does not line up with germline, which may come from a read error. The rearrangement links TRBV5-1 to TRBJ2-1, with D uncertain. Germline CDR1 and CDR2: SGHRS and YFSETQ. CDR3 size: 13 residues. In DNA form, the CDR3 reads TGTGCCAGCAGCTTAGCCCCATACAATGAGCAGTTCTTC. Its protein is CASSLAPYNEQFF.

The chain has TRBV11-3 and TRBJ2-1, with unresolved D. The length of the CDR3 is 14 residues. CDR1 is SGHNT and CDR2 is YENEEA in the germline V gene. V was cut by 5 bases and J by 7 bases, with 15 bases left in between. DNA for the CDR3: TGTGCCAGCAGCCCTCCCCCGTGGGGTAATGAGCAGTTCTTC. As protein: CASSPPPWGNEQFF.

The table lists this clonotype with many counts. The chain recombines TRBV20-1 with TRBJ1-1; 9 bases map to TRBD1. This CDR3 spans 15 amino acids. The V gene's germline CDR1 is DFQATT and CDR2 SNEGSKA (reference sequence). V lost 3 bases to trimming and J lost 1 base; unmatched junction nucleotides: 6. Here the CDR3 DNA reads TGCAGTGCTAGGCCCGGGACAGGGAGGAACACTGAAGCTTTCTTT. It is translated as CSARPGTGRNTEAFF.

V is TRBV4-1 and J is TRBJ1-2; D uncertain. V was pared by 4 bases and J by 5 bases, with 17 bases between. The CDR3 loop spans 15 amino acids. Germline lookup yields CDR1 MGHRA and CDR2 YSYEKL. Here the CDR3 reads CASSLTSGEIYGYTF. In DNA, the CDR3 is TGCGCCAGCAGCCTTACGTCCGGGGAAATATATGGCTACACCTTC.

This clonotype has a count of ten or more. The genes are TRBV5-1 and TRBJ1-6; weak D call: TRBD1 (6 bases). Between the trimmed V and J ends, which lost 2 bases and 2 bases, there was a span of 11 bases. The CDR3 sequence is 16 residues long. Germline V CDR1 and CDR2: SGHRS, YFSETQ. CDR3 in DNA: TGCGCCAGCAGCTTACAGGGTTCAGCCTATAATTCACCCCTCCACTTT. It specifies CASSLQGSAYNSPLHF. Based on the CDR3 plus reference TRBV5-1 and TRBJ1-6, the full variable domain is KAGVTQTPRYLIKTRGQQVTLSCSPISGHRSVSWYQQTPGQGLQFLFEYFSETQRNKGNFPGRFSGRQFSNSRSEMNVSTLELGDSALYLCASSLQGSAYNSPLHFGNGTRLTVT.

In this sample, this clonotype turned up a few times. V gene TRBV12-3 or TRBV12-4 combines with J gene TRBJ1-4; possible D gene TRBD1, 6 bases. Between the trimmed V and J ends, which lost 2 bases and 10 bases, there was a span of 14 bases. The CDR3 runs to 14 residues. The CDR3 here is CASSLQQGMSKLFF. As DNA, the CDR3 is TGTGCCAGCAGTTTACAACAGGGAATGTCAAAACTGTTTTTT.

This chain joins TRBV4-1 and TRBJ2-3, with TRBD2 identical over 11 bases. The germline gives CDR1 MGHRA, CDR2 YSYEKL. The CDR3 covers 21 residues. Trimming removed 2 bases from V and 4 bases from J; junction bases left unmatched: 20. The CDR3 region has the DNA TGCGCCAGCAGCCAAACCAAGGACCTGGAGATGACTAGCGGGGCGCCAGATACGCAGTATTTT. Amino acid sequence: CASSQTKDLEMTSGAPDTQYF.

The chain carries TRBV29-1 and TRBJ1-1; D remains unclear. Trimming took off 6 bases at V and 2 bases at J, with 7 bases between the two ends. Per germline, CDR1 SQVTM and CDR2 ANQGSEA. This CDR3 region has 11 residues. CDR3 sequence reads: CSVVANTEAFF. CDR3 DNA: TGCAGCGTAGTCGCCAACACTGAAGCTTTCTTT.

This chain uses TRBV5-1 with TRBJ2-1, with D perhaps matching TRBD1 (6 bases). The V end lost 10 bases, the J end lost 8 bases, and 22 bases lay between the germline ends. CDR1 is SGHRS, CDR2 YFSETQ, per germline. The CDR3 is 14 residues long. This CDR3 reads CASSWGQGWYEQFF. CDR3 coding DNA: TGCGCCTCCTCCTGGGGGCAGGGATGGTATGAGCAGTTCTTC.

V and J are TRBV7-2 and TRBJ1-4; unclear D gene. The CDR3 sequence is 13 residues long. Germline assignment: CDR1 SGHTA and CDR2 FQGNSA. Trimming took off 6 bases at V and 4 bases at J, with 9 bases between the two ends. The CDR3 coding sequence is TGTGCCAGCAGTATTGTCTTTAATGAAAAACTGTTTTTT. This codes for CASSIVFNEKLFF.

This clonotype counts as medium-sized. This rearrangement joins TRBV29-1 to TRBJ2-3; no clear D. CDR1 is SQVTM, CDR2 ANQGSEA, per germline. V lost 4 bases to trimming and J lost 3 bases, with 14 bases between them. This CDR3 spans 14 amino acids. The CDR3 DNA follows: TGCAGCGTTGCTGGGCTACGACGGACAGATACGCAGTATTTT. It encodes CSVAGLRRTDTQYF.

A few counts support this clonotype. The chain joins TRBV7-9 to TRBJ1-1; D gene unclear. This CDR3 is 15 amino acids long. V gave up 5 bases and J gave up 2 bases, with 15 bases separating them. Germline loops: CDR1 SEHNR, CDR2 FQNEAQ (reference sequence). The CDR3 protein is CASSTGRVENTEAFF. The CDR3 region has the DNA TGTGCCAGCAGCACGGGAAGGGTTGAAAACACTGAAGCTTTCTTT.

This clonotype was seen more than once but under ten times. DNA for the CDR3: TGTGCCAGCACCCTGGCGAGATTTAACACCGGGGAGCTGTTTTTT. Its translation: CASTLARFNTGELFF. V and J are TRBV6-1 and TRBJ2-2; D is unclear. Germline V CDR1 and CDR2: MNHNS, SASEGT. This CDR3 has 15 residues. Trimming removed 7 bases at V and 2 bases at J, with 14 bases between.

V gene TRBV5-6 combines with J gene TRBJ2-1; tentatively, D is TRBD2 (6 bases). The CDR3 runs 16 residues. Per the germline V gene, CDR1 is SGHDT and CDR2 is YYEEEE. V lost 4 bases and J 5 bases, leaving 19 bases between the germline ends. For the CDR3, the DNA is TGTGCCAGCAGCGCCCCGGGACTTGCGTCGAACAATGAGCAGTTCTTC. This encodes CASSAPGLASNNEQFF. Based on the CDR3 plus reference TRBV5-6 and TRBJ2-1, the full variable domain is DAGVTQSPTHLIKTRGQQVTLRCSPKSGHDTVSWYQQALGQGPQFIFQYYEEEERQRGNFPDRFSGHQFPNYSSELNVNALLLGDSALYLCASSAPGLASNNEQFFGPGTRLTVL.

The genes are TRBV7-8 and TRBJ2-1; weak D call: TRBD2 (6 bases). Trimming pared 7 bases from V and 1 base from J, leaving 14 bases between. This CDR3 comprises 15 residues. Germline CDR1 SGHVS, CDR2 FQNEAQ. The CDR3 loop is CASNLAGGSYNEQFF. CDR3 nucleotide sequence: TGTGCCAGCAACCTAGCCGGGGGATCCTACAATGAGCAGTTCTTC.

The rearrangement uses TRBV19 and TRBJ2-1; D remains unclear. The CDR3 spans 13 residues. Germline V CDR1 and CDR2: LNHDA, SQIVND (reference sequence). V lost 5 bases and J 6 bases, leaving 11 bases between the germline ends. CDR3: CASSSRAINEQFF. The CDR3 DNA sequence: TGTGCCAGTAGTTCTAGGGCAATCAATGAGCAGTTCTTC.

The chain recombines TRBV12-3 or TRBV12-4 with TRBJ1-1; a weak D match, TRBD1 (6 bases). The CDR3 is made up of 13 amino acids. Between the trimmed V and J ends, which lost 7 bases and 10 bases, there was a span of 19 bases. The CDR3 sequence is CASTHKQGTGAFF. In DNA form, the CDR3 reads TGTGCCAGCACCCATAAACAGGGAACAGGAGCTTTCTTT.

This clonotype was detected only a few times. The rearrangement joins TRBV5-6 to TRBJ1-1; no reliable D call. CDR3 length equals 13 residues. Trimming cost V 0 bases and J 6 bases, with 9 bases left between them. Germline V gene lookup returns CDR1 SGHDT and CDR2 YYEEEE. The CDR3 DNA sequence: TGTGCCAGCAGCTTGGGACCTCTCCCTGAAGCTTTCTTT. Protein product: CASSLGPLPEAFF.

In nucleotides, the CDR3 is TGCAGTGCTCAAAGAAGACAGGGACTCTACGAGCAGTACTTC. Protein sequence: CSAQRRQGLYEQYF. This chain links TRBV20-1 with TRBJ2-7; maybe TRBD1 (7 bases). There are 14 residues in the CDR3. Germline loops: CDR1 DFQATT, CDR2 SNEGSKA (reference sequence). Trimming removed 5 bases from V and 3 bases from J, with 17 bases in between.

The chain joins TRBV10-3 to TRBJ2-1, with TRBD1 matching 7 bases. The CDR3 spans 16 residues. Trimming cost V 5 bases and J 3 bases; bases outside gene matches: 10. The germline gives CDR1 ENHRY, CDR2 SYGVKD. In DNA, the CDR3 is TGTGCCATCAGTTCACCCCGGGACAGATACTACAATGAGCAGTTCTTC. Translating gives CAISSPRDRYYNEQFF.

This clonotype was detected only a few times. This sequence joins TRBV12-3 or TRBV12-4 and TRBJ1-2; no clear D. Trimming removed 10 bases at V and 4 bases at J, with 13 bases between. This CDR3 has 12 residues. CDR3 DNA sequence: TGTGCCACTGGCGCGGGCCTCTATGGCTACACCTTC. This codes for CATGAGLYGYTF.

CDR3: CASSYGTGQNSPLHF. The CDR3 DNA reads as TGTGCCAGCAGTTACGGGACAGGGCAAAATTCACCCCTCCACTTT. The J gene is TRBJ1-6, the V gene TRBV6-5; 9 nucleotides match TRBD1. The CDR3 contains 15 residues. The germline V gene encodes CDR1 MNHEY and CDR2 SVGAGI. The V and J ends lost 2 bases and 7 bases, in that order; junction bases with no gene match: 3.

This clonotype was picked up many times. The gene calls are TRBV7-2 and TRBJ2-4; no clear D gene. Germline values: CDR1 SGHTA, CDR2 FQGNSA. CDR3 size: 16 residues. Trimming took off 1 base at V and 1 base at J, with 11 bases between the two ends. CDR3 loop: CASSLGGSKAKNIQYF. The CDR3 DNA sequence: TGTGCCAGCAGCTTAGGTGGGTCGAAGGCCAAAAACATTCAGTACTTC.

The CDR3 DNA is TGTGCCACCGGCGAGGGTGGGTCCAAAAACATTCAGTACTTC. As protein: CATGEGGSKNIQYF. The chain has TRBV15 and TRBJ2-4, with D tentatively TRBD2 (5 bases). The CDR3 extends over 14 amino acids. V lost 8 bases and J 2 bases, leaving 13 bases between the germline ends. The germline V gene has CDR1 LNHNV and CDR2 YYDKDF (reference sequence).

The chain combines TRBV20-1 with TRBJ1-1, with unresolved D. In germline, CDR1 is DFQATT, CDR2 SNEGSKA (reference sequence). This CDR3 contains 14 residues. Trimming cost V 3 bases and J 4 bases, with 15 bases left between them. CDR3 amino acids: CSARDPAVGTEAFF. Written as DNA, the CDR3 is TGCAGTGCTAGGGACCCCGCCGTGGGCACTGAAGCTTTCTTT.

This chain connects TRBV6-1 to TRBJ2-7, with 12 bases identical to TRBD2. The length of the CDR3 is 16 residues. Germline V lookup: CDR1 MNHNS, CDR2 SASEGT. J was trimmed by 1 base and V by 5 bases; bases with no gene match: 6. Here the CDR3 reads CASSQTSGGTSYEQYF. In DNA form, the CDR3 reads TGTGCCAGCAGTCAGACTAGCGGGGGCACTTCCTACGAGCAGTACTTC.

The chain has TRBV2 and TRBJ2-1; TRBD2 matches 7 bases. Germline loops: CDR1 SNHLY, CDR2 FYNNEI. The CDR3 spans 15 residues. The chain's CDR3 is CVMGGGTSSYNEQFF. The CDR3 nucleotides read TGTGTCATGGGGGGGGGAACTAGCTCCTACAATGAGCAGTTCTTC.

This clonotype was seen only a few times. J is TRBJ2-1 and V is TRBV19, with D possibly being TRBD1 (6 bases). The CDR3 runs 12 residues. CDR1 is LNHDA and CDR2 is SQIVND in the germline V gene (reference sequence). V lost 9 bases, J lost 5 bases, and 11 bases lay in between. The CDR3 nucleotides are TGTGCCAGCACAGGGCCCGACAATGAGCAGTTCTTC. Translation: CASTGPDNEQFF. Supplemented by reference TRBV19 and TRBJ2-1, the full variable domain reads DGGITQSPKYLFRKEGQNVTLSCEQNLNHDAMYWYRQDPGQGLRLIYYSQIVNDFQKGDIAEGYSVSREKKESFPLTVTSAQKNPTAFYLCASTGPDNEQFFGPGTRLTVL.